This TCR beta chain was documented in a study of identical twins. Broader study findings: Out-of-frame beta sequences exhibited a weaker degree of excess twin sharing.

MiXCR, run by TCRdb on the 5' RACE reads, gives a single entry per CDR3 protein. The sample includes 600,000 to 800,000 distinct CDR3 sequences, 21% of them seen just once. V lost 3 bases and J 5 bases, leaving 16 bases between the germline ends. The V gene's germline CDR1 is SGHTA and CDR2 FQGNSA. The length of the CDR3 is 15 residues. For this clonotype: Its antigen remains unknown.

This sample was also put to use in a study of T cells expressing NK-cell markers.

The chain has TRBV7-2 and TRBJ1-2, with D maybe TRBD1 (5 bases). Sequenced: PBMCs. The sequence derives from a woman under 30 in good health. The CDR3 loop reads CASSFRGGALYGYTF. Written as DNA, the CDR3 is TGTGCCAGCAGCTTCCGGGGCGGCGCCCTTTATGGCTACACCTTC.